This entry lists 23 T cell receptor beta chains sequenced from one sample in a study of long-term antiretroviral therapy in people with HIV (dated by TCRdb to between 2022 and 2023). The immunoSEQ hsTCRB v3.0 assay was used at survey level resolution for TRB variable region sequencing. TCRdb took this table from immuneACCESS and kept in-frame rearrangements with V and J called. Such tables lack part of the clones; where checked against another copy, unresolved V genes explain under half of the gap, and the rest is unexplained. Within this sample are 18,000 or so clones, with around 80% of them counted one time only. The ten largest clones add up to 7% to 8.5% of the sample. The specimen comprised unsorted PBMCs, sampled at the start of antiretroviral therapy, before treatment. Every receptor here comes from a middle-aged woman with HIV.

This chain joins TRBV28 and TRBJ2-7, with 8 bases that match TRBD1. CDR3 length: 14 amino acids. The V gene end was trimmed by 2 bases and the J gene end by 4 bases; junction bases not matched to a gene: 4. Germline V lookup: CDR1 MDHEN, CDR2 SYDVKM. CDR3: CASSLDRGKYEQYF. The CDR3 coding sequence is TGTGCCAGCAGTTTAGACAGGGGCAAGTACGAGCAGTACTTC. Full variable domain (rest looked up from reference TRBV28 and TRBJ2-7): DVKVTQSSRYLVKRTGEKVFLECVQDMDHENMFWYRQDPGLGLRLIYFSYDVKMKEKGDIPEGYSVSREKKERFSLILESASTNQTSMYLCASSLDRGKYEQYFGPGTRLTVT.

The chain has TRBV7-3 and TRBJ2-3; maybe TRBD2 (5 bases). V was trimmed by 2 bases and J by 0 bases, leaving 15 bases between them. This CDR3 contains 17 residues. Germline assignment: CDR1 SGHTA and CDR2 FQGTGA. Written as DNA, the CDR3 is TGTGCCAGCAGCTTATCGGCCCCCGGACTCAGCACAGATACGCAGTATTTT. Its translation: CASSLSAPGLSTDTQYF.

This clone was found a few times. V is TRBV7-7 and J is TRBJ1-2, with D maybe TRBD1 (5 bases). Trimming took off 5 bases at V and 5 bases at J, with 15 bases between the two ends. Germline CDR1 and CDR2: SSHAT and FNYEAQ (reference sequence). There are 14 residues in the CDR3. CDR3 sequence reads: CASSPSGDPYGYTF. The DNA for the CDR3 is TGTGCCAGCAGCCCCTCGGGGGACCCGTATGGCTACACCTTC.

This chain links TRBV7-3 with TRBJ1-2; 9 bases line up with TRBD1. CDR1 is SGHTA, CDR2 FQGTGA, per germline. Trimming cost V 5 bases and J 8 bases; bases outside gene matches: 12. CDR3 length: 15 amino acids. The chain's CDR3 is CASSPNPTGGSGYTF. The CDR3 region has the DNA TGTGCCAGCAGCCCAAACCCGACAGGGGGAAGCGGCTACACCTTC.

V and J are TRBV10-2 and TRBJ1-2; D gene unclear. This CDR3 spans 13 amino acids. V was shortened by 2 bases and J by 6 bases, with 10 bases between the two germline ends. The V gene's germline CDR1 is WSHSY and CDR2 SAAADI. The CDR3, as DNA: TGCGCCAGCAGTGAGCACGGCCCCCATGGCTACACCTTC. This codes for CASSEHGPHGYTF.

The rearrangement uses TRBV19 and TRBJ2-1; D unclear. Germline V CDR1 and CDR2: LNHDA, SQIVND (reference sequence). The V end was cut by 1 base, the J end by 5 bases, with 15 bases between. The CDR3 consists of 16 residues. DNA of the CDR3: TGTGCCAGTAGTATAGGGCCGTCATACCTCGACAATGAGCAGTTCTTC. Protein sequence: CASSIGPSYLDNEQFF.

J is TRBJ1-2 and V is TRBV7-2; a possible D gene is TRBD1 (5 bases). The CDR3 loop spans 15 amino acids. CDR1 is SGHTA, CDR2 FQGNSA, per germline. The V gene lost 1 base and the J gene lost 1 base, with 10 bases spanning the gap. The chain's CDR3 is CASSLGTTINYGYTF. The DNA for the CDR3 is TGTGCCAGCAGCTTAGGGACAACTATTAACTATGGCTACACCTTC.

The chain is built from TRBV9 and TRBJ2-3; the D gene could be TRBD1 or TRBD2 (5 bases each). V was trimmed by 3 bases and J by 2 bases, leaving 16 bases between them. The CDR3 spans 16 residues. From germline, CDR1 is SGDLS and CDR2 YYNGEE. The CDR3 DNA reads as TGTGCCAGCAGCGCTAGCCAATTGGACACCACAGATACGCAGTATTTT. Its protein product is CASSASQLDTTDTQYF.

This chain connects TRBV6-6 to TRBJ1-1, with D maybe TRBD1 (5 bases). V lost 5 bases and J lost 5, with 21 bases in between. CDR3 length: 16 amino acids. The germline CDR1 and CDR2 sequences are MNHNY and SVGAGI (reference sequence). The CDR3 DNA is TGTGCCAGCAGTCGAACTAATTCCAGGGTGACTACTGAAGCTTTCTTT. Translated: CASSRTNSRVTTEAFF.

V and J are TRBV10-3 and TRBJ2-7; D ambiguous. The V gene's germline CDR1 is ENHRY and CDR2 SYGVKD. V lost 7 bases to trimming and J lost 6 bases, with 13 bases between them. The CDR3 sequence is 12 residues long. DNA of the CDR3: TGTGCCATCAAAGGGCCCTTATCCGAGCAGTACTTC. It yields the protein CAIKGPLSEQYF.

This sequence joins TRBV4-2 and TRBJ2-3; 10 bases match TRBD1. The J segment lost 1 base and the V segment lost 4 bases, leaving 2 bases of the junction unmatched. The CDR3 is made up of 15 amino acids. Germline-derived CDR1 and CDR2 are LGHNA and YNFKEQ. The CDR3 loop reads CASSRGTGGTDTQYF. CDR3 coding DNA: TGTGCCAGCAGCCGCGGGACAGGGGGCACAGATACGCAGTATTTT.

The V call is TRBV6-6, the J call TRBJ1-6; D not certain. With 6 bases removed from V and 5 bases from J, the gap between germline ends came to 14 bases. The CDR3 loop spans 15 amino acids. Germline assignment: CDR1 MNHNY and CDR2 SVGAGI (reference sequence). CDR3 DNA sequence: TGTGCCAGCAGCCTTGACATGGCCCATAATTCACCCCTCCACTTT. It codes for CASSLDMAHNSPLHF.

CDR3 in DNA: TGTGCCAGCAGTTCTCCTTACAGCACAGATACGCAGTATTTT. This encodes CASSSPYSTDTQYF. This rearrangement joins TRBV27 to TRBJ2-3; no firm D call. The CDR3 spans 14 residues. Germline CDR1 is MNHEY and CDR2 is SMNVEV (reference sequence). V lost 4 bases, J lost 0 bases, and 8 bases lay in between.

The chain couples TRBV11-3 to TRBJ2-7; D is uncertain. V shed 0 bases and J shed 5 bases, with 11 bases lying between them. CDR1 and CDR2 (germline): SGHNT, YENEEA. The CDR3 has 14 amino acids. The DNA of the CDR3 is TGTGCCAGCAGCTTAGACAGATTAAGGGACGAGCAGTACTTC. Amino acid sequence: CASSLDRLRDEQYF. The full variable domain, rest sourced from reference TRBV11-3 and TRBJ2-7, is EAGVVQSPRYKIIEKKQPVAFWCNPISGHNTLYWYLQNLGQGPELLIRYENEEAVDDSQLPKDRFSAERLKGVDSTLKIQPAELGDSAVYLCASSLDRLRDEQYFGPGTRLTVT.

This chain connects TRBV4-1 to TRBJ2-4; the D gene is possibly TRBD2 (6 bases). The CDR3 has 16 residues. Germline V gene data show CDR1 as MGHRA and CDR2 as YSYEKL. The V and J ends lost 0 bases and 4 bases respectively, with 13 bases between them. CDR3 in amino acids: CASSQDVGRGKNIQYF. Written as DNA, the CDR3 is TGCGCCAGCAGCCAAGATGTGGGGCGGGGAAAAAACATTCAGTACTTC.

J is TRBJ2-7 and V is TRBV15; no definite D call. V was shortened by 0 bases and J by 4 bases, with 7 bases between the two germline ends. Germline lookup yields CDR1 LNHNV and CDR2 YYDKDF (reference sequence). The CDR3 has 13 amino acids. The DNA for the CDR3 is TGTGCCACCAGCAGAGATTTGGAGTACGAGCAGTACTTC. The encoded protein is CATSRDLEYEQYF.

This chain connects TRBV7-2 to TRBJ2-1; unclear D gene. Germline loops: CDR1 SGHTA, CDR2 FQGNSA. V gave up 4 bases and J gave up 6 bases, with 13 bases separating them. The CDR3 consists of 14 residues. The CDR3 here is CASSSKKEGNEQFF. CDR3 sequence (DNA): TGTGCCAGCAGCTCCAAGAAGGAAGGCAATGAGCAGTTCTTC.

This chain links TRBV19 with TRBJ1-1; 8 positions agree with TRBD1. Germline V gene data show CDR1 as LNHDA and CDR2 as SQIVND (reference sequence). The CDR3 loop spans 15 amino acids. After removal of 2 bases from V and 0 bases from J, the junction contained 2 bases not matched to a gene. As DNA, the CDR3 is TGTGCCAGTAGTATATGGACAGGGATGAACACTGAAGCTTTCTTT. It yields the protein CASSIWTGMNTEAFF.

The gene calls are TRBV19 and TRBJ1-1, with D perhaps TRBD1 (5 bases). Trimming removed 8 bases from V and 5 bases from J, with 18 bases in between. The CDR3 runs to 14 residues. Per germline, CDR1 LNHDA and CDR2 SQIVND (reference sequence). CDR3 DNA sequence: TGTGCCAGTCGTAGCGTCGGGGGTGGGACTGAAGCTTTCTTT. This encodes CASRSVGGGTEAFF.

This clone was seen just once. The CDR3 DNA follows: TGTGCCAGCAGCTTAGGATGGCTAGCCAAAAACATTCAGTACTTC. This sequence encodes CASSLGWLAKNIQYF. This chain joins TRBV7-8 and TRBJ2-4, with D uncertain. The CDR3 consists of 15 residues. The V gene's germline CDR1 is SGHVS and CDR2 FQNEAQ. Trimming removed 1 base at V and 0 bases at J, with 7 bases between.

This CDR3 reads CASSPDGRGRAFNYGYTF. The CDR3 coding sequence is TGTGCCAGTAGTCCCGACGGGCGTGGACGAGCCTTTAACTATGGCTACACCTTC. V gene TRBV19 combines with J gene TRBJ1-2; D is ambiguous. Germline lookup yields CDR1 LNHDA and CDR2 SQIVND (reference sequence). V was shortened by 5 bases and J by 1 base, with 23 bases between the two germline ends. The CDR3 spans 18 residues. Looking up the rest from reference TRBV19 and TRBJ1-2 gives the full variable domain: DGGITQSPKYLFRKEGQNVTLSCEQNLNHDAMYWYRQDPGQGLRLIYYSQIVNDFQKGDIAEGYSVSREKKESFPLTVTSAQKNPTAFYLCASSPDGRGRAFNYGYTFGSGTRLTVV.

The V gene is TRBV20-1, the J gene TRBJ1-1, with D perhaps TRBD1 (6 bases). The germline V gene encodes CDR1 DFQATT and CDR2 SNEGSKA (reference sequence). This CDR3 region has 11 residues. Trimming removed 3 bases at V and 10 bases at J, with 12 bases between. This CDR3 reads CSARMSRGAFF. The CDR3, as DNA: TGCAGTGCTAGGATGTCCAGGGGAGCTTTCTTT.

In its sample, this clone was seen once. The genes are TRBV19 and TRBJ1-6; 7 positions match TRBD1. Germline V gives CDR1 LNHDA, CDR2 SQIVND (reference sequence). CDR3 length: 14 amino acids. Trimming took 0 bases from V and 8 from J; bases not matched to a gene: 1. The CDR3 DNA reads TGTGCCAGTAGTATAGAGGGACAGTATTCACCCCTCCACTTT. Protein sequence: CASSIEGQYSPLHF.